This note documents a single T cell receptor (beta chain) sequence. Its cognate antigen has yet to be identified. No base quality information exists; no much larger clone differs at one position. This sample was taken from a study of Tregs in tolerant kidney transplant recipients (dated by TCRdb to the late 2010s). Broadly, across the study: The study applied TCRbeta sequencing to find donor-specific regulatory T cells before combined kidney and bone marrow transplantation and then followed those same cells after transplant. Several methods of expanding Tregs specific for an allogeneic donor were compared by TCRbeta repertoire sequencing in 3 healthy controls.

Unstimulated Tregs (CD4+CD25+CD127-), CD4+ non-Tregs (CD4+CD25-), CD4 and CD8 cells were FACS-sorted from thawed PBMCs. Healthy control blood came either as purchased buffy coats or from healthy volunteers. Healthy control blood was processed to PBMCs by Ficoll density gradient and cryopreserved, and patient PBMCs were collected before and after transplant. As encoded in the germline V gene (reference sequence), CDR1 is LNHDA while CDR2 is SQIVND. The V end gives up 4 bases and the J end 3 bases, leaving 4 bases in the junction not matched to a gene. The CDR3 runs 15 amino acids, cysteine and phenylalanine included. The CDR3 DNA has 45 bases and is translated from base 1. Genomic DNA was extracted from sorted cells with the QIAGEN DNeasy Blood and Tissue Kit for TCRbeta CDR3 sequencing. High-throughput TCRbeta CDR3 sequencing, which included PCR amplification with bias correction and internal controls, was done commercially through immunoSEQ. As for the original processing: A unique productive TCRbeta sequence was defined by the CDR3 nucleotide sequence when primers matched, and otherwise by the CDR3 amino acid sequence together with the Vbeta and Jbeta genes. As a correction for sorting error, sequences shared between sorted populations at a frequency ratio of 2:1 or less were discarded, and the remaining shared sequences were assigned to the higher population. Sequences were defined as donor-reactive when expanded at least 5-fold in CFSE-low cells versus unstimulated cells and present at a frequency of at least 0.01% in CFSE-low cells. Jensen-Shannon divergence, calculated on the top 100 TCRbeta sequences ranked by frequency, was used to quantify repertoire divergence. When a sample had multiple sequencing runs, each run was corrected for sorting error separately and the runs were then pooled. Not all clones reach the TCRdb copy of this immuneACCESS table, which keeps in-frame sequences only. Checked studies attribute under half of the gap to unresolved V genes and leave the rest unexplained. The V and J calls and clone size are taken from that table; D and trimming were inferred from the DNA. The sample includes about 88,000 clones, with around 90% observed a single time. The ten largest account for 4.5% to 5% of the sample.

What the authors observed across the whole study: Because the study included only a small number of patients, the results must be confirmed in larger populations and under other immunosuppression protocols. Although technical replication error seemed to be minimal, the question of biological reproducibility was not addressed directly. Expanding Tregs with activated donor B cells appeared to identify the most biologically relevant and donor-specific TCRbeta repertoire.

This clonotype originated in a human donor in good health. Material: CD8+ T cells from blood. Recombination joined TRBV19 with TRBJ2-1, and 9 bases in between align with TRBD1. In nucleotide form, the sequence is TGTGCCAGTAGTAAAGACAGGGGGTTCTACAATGAGCAGTTCTTC. It codes for CASSKDRGFYNEQFF.